This T cell receptor beta chain is drawn from a study of blood T cells in healthy people across ages. This clonotype appeared once. Per the germline V gene, CDR1 is SQVTM and CDR2 is ANQGSEA. Trimming took 4 bases from V and 1 from J; bases not matched to a gene: 17. The CDR3 length is 18 residues. Together with a sample-barcoded 5' primer, a J-beta primer mix was included in a second PCR lasting roughly 6 to 12 cycles. Template switching added a 12-random-nucleotide identifier to every cDNA molecule. MiXCR, run by TCRdb on the 5' RACE reads, gives a single entry per CDR3 protein. Among some 1 million distinct CDR3 sequences, more than 35% were seen once, and the ten largest hold under 20%.

The chain carries TRBV29-1 and TRBJ2-3, with 7 nucleotides matching TRBD2. Sequenced sample: blood. This receptor was identified in a woman in her fifties or sixties in good health. The CDR3 DNA reads TGCAGCGTTGGTAGAGGGAGGGCCGGAATATTACGCACAGATACGCAGTATTTT. This codes for CSVGRGRAGILRTDTQYF.